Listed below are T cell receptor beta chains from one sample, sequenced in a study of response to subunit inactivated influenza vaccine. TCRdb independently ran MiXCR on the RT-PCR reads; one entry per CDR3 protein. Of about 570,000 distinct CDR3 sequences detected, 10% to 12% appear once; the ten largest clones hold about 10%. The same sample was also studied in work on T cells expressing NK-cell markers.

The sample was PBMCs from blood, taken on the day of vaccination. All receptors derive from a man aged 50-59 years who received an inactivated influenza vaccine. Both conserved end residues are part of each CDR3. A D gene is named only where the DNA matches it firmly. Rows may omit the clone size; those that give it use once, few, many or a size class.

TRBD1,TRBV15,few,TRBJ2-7,CATSSPGQGNEQYF,TGTGCCACCAGCAGTCCGGGACAGGGCAACGAGCAGTACTTC
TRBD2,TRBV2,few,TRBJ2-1,CASGRLAGTYNEQFF,TGTGCCAGCGGACGGCTAGCGGGGACCTACAATGAGCAGTTCTTC
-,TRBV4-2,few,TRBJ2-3,CASSASGGTDTQYF,TGTGCCAGCAGTGCATCGGGCGGCACAGATACGCAGTATTTT
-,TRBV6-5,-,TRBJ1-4,CASSYSRGASNEKLFF,TGTGCCAGCAGTTACTCTCGGGGGGCGTCTAATGAAAAACTGTTTTTT
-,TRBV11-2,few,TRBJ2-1,CASSLGRHFTYNEQFF,TGTGCCAGCAGCTTAGGGCGCCATTTTACTTACAATGAGCAGTTCTTC
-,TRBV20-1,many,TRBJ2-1,CSARDPAGSYNEQFF,TGCAGTGCTAGAGATCCGGCTGGGTCCTACAATGAGCAGTTCTTC
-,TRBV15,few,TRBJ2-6,CATTSSGANVLTF,TGTGCCACCACGAGCTCTGGGGCCAACGTCCTGACTTTC
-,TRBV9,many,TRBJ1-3,CASSVNTVGNTIYF,TGTGCCAGCAGCGTAAACACCGTCGGAAACACCATATATTTT
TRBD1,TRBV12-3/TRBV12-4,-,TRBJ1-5,CASRSDREGDQPQHF,TGTGCCAGCAGATCTGACAGGGAGGGGGATCAGCCCCAGCATTTT
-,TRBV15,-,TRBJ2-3,CATSRDAYTDTQYF,TGTGCCACCAGCAGGGACGCATACACAGATACGCAGTATTTT